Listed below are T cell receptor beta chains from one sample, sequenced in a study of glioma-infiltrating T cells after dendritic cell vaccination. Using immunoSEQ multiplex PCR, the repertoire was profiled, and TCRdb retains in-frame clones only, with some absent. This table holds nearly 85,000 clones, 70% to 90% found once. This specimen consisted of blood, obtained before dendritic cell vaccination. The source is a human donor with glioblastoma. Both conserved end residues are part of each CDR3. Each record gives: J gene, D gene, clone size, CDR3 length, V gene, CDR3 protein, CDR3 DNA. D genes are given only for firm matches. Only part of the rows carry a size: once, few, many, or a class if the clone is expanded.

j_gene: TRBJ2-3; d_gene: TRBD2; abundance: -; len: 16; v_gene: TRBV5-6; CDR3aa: CASSLRLAGGLDTQYF; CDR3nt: TGTGCCAGCAGCCTAAGACTAGCGGGAGGGCTAGATACGCAGTATTTT
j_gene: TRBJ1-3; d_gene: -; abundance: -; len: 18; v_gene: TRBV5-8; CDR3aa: CASSSPGRRSSSGNTIYF; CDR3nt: TGTGCCAGCAGCTCCCCGGGGAGACGATCGTCCTCTGGAAACACCATATATTTT
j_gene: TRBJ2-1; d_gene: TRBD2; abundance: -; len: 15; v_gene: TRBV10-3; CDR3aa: CAISETSGSFGEQFF; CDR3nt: TGTGCCATCAGTGAGACTAGCGGGAGCTTTGGTGAGCAGTTCTTC
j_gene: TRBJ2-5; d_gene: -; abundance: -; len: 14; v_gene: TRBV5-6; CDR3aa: CASSLYGGQETQYF; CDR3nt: TGTGCCAGCAGCTTGTATGGAGGGCAAGAGACCCAGTACTTC
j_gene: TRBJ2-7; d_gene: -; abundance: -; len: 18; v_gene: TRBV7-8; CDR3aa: CASSLPGQDPTGSAEQYF; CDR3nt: TGTGCCAGCAGCTTGCCGGGACAAGACCCGACCGGGTCGGCCGAGCAGTACTTC
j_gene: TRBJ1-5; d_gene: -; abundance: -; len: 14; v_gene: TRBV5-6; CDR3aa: CASSSTGSGQPQHF; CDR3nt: TGTGCCAGCAGTTCTACAGGGAGCGGTCAGCCCCAGCATTTT
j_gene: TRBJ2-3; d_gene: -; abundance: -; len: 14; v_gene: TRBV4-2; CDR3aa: CASSQDPYTDTQYF; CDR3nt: TGTGCCAGCAGCCAAGATCCCTACACAGATACGCAGTATTTT
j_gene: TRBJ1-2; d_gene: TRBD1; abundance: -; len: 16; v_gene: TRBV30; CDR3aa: CAGQPRDRELKAGYTF; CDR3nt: TGTGCCGGACAACCGAGGGACAGGGAACTTAAGGCGGGCTACACCTTC
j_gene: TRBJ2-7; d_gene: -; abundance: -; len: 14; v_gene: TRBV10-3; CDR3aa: CAISDRAPAYEQYF; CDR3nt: TGTGCCATCAGTGACAGGGCACCCGCCTACGAGCAGTACTTC
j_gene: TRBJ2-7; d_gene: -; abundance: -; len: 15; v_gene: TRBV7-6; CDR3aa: CASSLGYGGTYEQYF; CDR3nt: TGTGCCAGCAGCTTAGGATATGGGGGGACGTACGAGCAGTACTTC
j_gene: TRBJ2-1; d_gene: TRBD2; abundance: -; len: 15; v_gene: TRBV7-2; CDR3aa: CASRMIAGAYNEQFF; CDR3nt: TGTGCCAGCAGGATGATAGCGGGAGCCTACAATGAGCAGTTCTTC
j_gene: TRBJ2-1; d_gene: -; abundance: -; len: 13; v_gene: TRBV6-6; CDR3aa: CASSSGGRNEQFF; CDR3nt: TGTGCCAGCAGTTCCGGGGGTCGTAATGAGCAGTTCTTC
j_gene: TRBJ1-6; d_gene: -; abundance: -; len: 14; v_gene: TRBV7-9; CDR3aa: CASSLGQWNSPLHF; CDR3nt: TGTGCCAGCAGCTTAGGACAGTGGAATTCACCCCTCCACTTT
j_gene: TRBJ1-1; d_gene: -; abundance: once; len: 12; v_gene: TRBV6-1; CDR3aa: CASRPRVTEAFF; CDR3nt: TGTGCCAGCAGGCCCAGGGTTACTGAAGCTTTCTTT
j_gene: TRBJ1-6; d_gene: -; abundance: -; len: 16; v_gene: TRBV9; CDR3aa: CASSSGGGSYNSPLHF; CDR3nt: TGTGCCAGCAGCTCGGGGGGGGGCTCCTATAATTCACCCCTCCACTTT
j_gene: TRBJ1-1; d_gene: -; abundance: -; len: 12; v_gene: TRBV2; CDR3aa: CASSVGGEEAFF; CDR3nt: TGTGCCAGCAGTGTGGGAGGAGAGGAAGCTTTCTTT
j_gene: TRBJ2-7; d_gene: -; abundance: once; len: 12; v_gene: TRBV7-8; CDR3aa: CASSQGGYEQYF; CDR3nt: TGTGCCAGCAGCCAAGGCGGCTACGAGCAGTACTTC
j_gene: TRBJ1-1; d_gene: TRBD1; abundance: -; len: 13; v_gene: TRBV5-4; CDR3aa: CASSLQGGTEAFF; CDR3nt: TGTGCCAGCAGCTTACAGGGGGGCACTGAAGCTTTCTTT
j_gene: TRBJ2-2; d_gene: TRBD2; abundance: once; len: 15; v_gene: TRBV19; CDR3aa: CASSMWLAGGGELFF; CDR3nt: TGTGCCAGTAGTATGTGGCTAGCGGGAGGCGGGGAGCTGTTTTTT
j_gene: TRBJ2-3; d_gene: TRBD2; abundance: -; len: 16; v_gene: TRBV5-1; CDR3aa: CASRLPAGDGTDTQYF; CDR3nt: TGCGCCAGCCGCCTCCCAGCGGGAGACGGCACAGATACGCAGTATTTT
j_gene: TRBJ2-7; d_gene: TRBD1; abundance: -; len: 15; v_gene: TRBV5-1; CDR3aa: CASSYDRGLRYEQYF; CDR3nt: TGCGCCAGCAGCTATGACAGGGGTTTACGCTACGAGCAGTACTTC
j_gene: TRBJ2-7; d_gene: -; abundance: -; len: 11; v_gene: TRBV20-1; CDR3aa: CSARDTGEQYF; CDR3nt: TGCAGTGCTAGAGATACGGGCGAGCAGTACTTC
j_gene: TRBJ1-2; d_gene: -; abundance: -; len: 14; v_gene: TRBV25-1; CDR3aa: CASSDFWGGYGYTF; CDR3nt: TGTGCCAGCAGTGATTTCTGGGGAGGATATGGCTACACCTTC
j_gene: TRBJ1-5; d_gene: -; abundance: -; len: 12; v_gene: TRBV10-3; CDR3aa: CAISEGSQPQHF; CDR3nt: TGTGCCATCAGTGAAGGGAGTCAGCCCCAGCATTTT
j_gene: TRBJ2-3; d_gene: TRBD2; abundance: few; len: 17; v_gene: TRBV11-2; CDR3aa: CASSFLAGVVSTDTQYF; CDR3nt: TGTGCCAGCAGCTTTTTAGCGGGAGTAGTAAGCACAGATACGCAGTATTTT
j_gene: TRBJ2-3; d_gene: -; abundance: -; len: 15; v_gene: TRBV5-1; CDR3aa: CASSTGSAAQDTQYF; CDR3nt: TGCGCCAGCAGCACCGGGAGCGCGGCGCAGGATACGCAGTATTTT
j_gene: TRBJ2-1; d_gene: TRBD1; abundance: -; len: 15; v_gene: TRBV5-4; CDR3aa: CASSWGQSSYNEQFF; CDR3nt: TGTGCCAGCAGCTGGGGACAGTCCTCCTACAATGAGCAGTTCTTC
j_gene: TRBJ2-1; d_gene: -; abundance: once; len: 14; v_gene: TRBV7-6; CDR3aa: CASSGDGSSNEQFF; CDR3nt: TGTGCCAGCAGCGGGGACGGGAGCAGCAATGAGCAGTTCTTC
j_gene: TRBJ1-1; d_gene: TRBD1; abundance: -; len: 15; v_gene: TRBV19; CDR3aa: CASSPWTGMNTEAFF; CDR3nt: TGTGCCAGTAGTCCGTGGACAGGGATGAACACTGAAGCTTTCTTT
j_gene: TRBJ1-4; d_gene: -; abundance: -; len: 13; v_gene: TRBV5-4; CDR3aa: CASSRGLGEKLFF; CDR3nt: TGTGCCAGCAGCAGGGGCTTGGGTGAAAAACTGTTTTTT
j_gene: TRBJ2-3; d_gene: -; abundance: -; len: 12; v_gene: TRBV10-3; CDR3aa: CAISEYTDTQYF; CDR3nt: TGTGCCATCAGTGAATACACAGATACGCAGTATTTT
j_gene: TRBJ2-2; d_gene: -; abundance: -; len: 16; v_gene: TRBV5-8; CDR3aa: CASSLEPAIEAGELFF; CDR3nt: TGTGCCAGCAGCTTGGAGCCCGCGATTGAGGCCGGGGAGCTGTTTTTT
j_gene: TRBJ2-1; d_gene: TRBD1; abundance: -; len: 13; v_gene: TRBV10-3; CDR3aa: CATQGQAPNEQFF; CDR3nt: TGTGCCACCCAGGGACAGGCCCCCAATGAGCAGTTCTTC
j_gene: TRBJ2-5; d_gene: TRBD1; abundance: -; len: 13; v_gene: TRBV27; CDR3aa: CASTGQGIETQYF; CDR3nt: TGTGCCAGCACGGGACAGGGTATCGAGACCCAGTACTTC